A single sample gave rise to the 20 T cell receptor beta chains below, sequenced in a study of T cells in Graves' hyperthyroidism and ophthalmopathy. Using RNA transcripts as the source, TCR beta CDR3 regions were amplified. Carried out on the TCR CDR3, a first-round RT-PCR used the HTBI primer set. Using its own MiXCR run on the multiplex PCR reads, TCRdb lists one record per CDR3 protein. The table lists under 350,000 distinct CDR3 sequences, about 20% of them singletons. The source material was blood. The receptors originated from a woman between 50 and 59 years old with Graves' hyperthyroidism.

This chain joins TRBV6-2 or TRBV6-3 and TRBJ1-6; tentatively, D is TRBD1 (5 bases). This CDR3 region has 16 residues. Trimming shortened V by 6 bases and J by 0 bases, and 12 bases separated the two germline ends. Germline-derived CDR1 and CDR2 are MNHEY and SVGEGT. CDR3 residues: CASSLRGSSYNSPLHF. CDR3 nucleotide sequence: TGTGCCAGCAGCCTGCGGGGCAGCTCCTATAATTCACCCCTCCACTTT.

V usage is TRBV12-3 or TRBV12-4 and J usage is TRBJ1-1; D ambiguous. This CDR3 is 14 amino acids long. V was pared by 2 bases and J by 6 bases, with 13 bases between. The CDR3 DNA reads TGTGCCAGCAGTTTACAGGTCCTCCTCGCTGAAGCTTTCTTT. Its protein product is CASSLQVLLAEAFF.

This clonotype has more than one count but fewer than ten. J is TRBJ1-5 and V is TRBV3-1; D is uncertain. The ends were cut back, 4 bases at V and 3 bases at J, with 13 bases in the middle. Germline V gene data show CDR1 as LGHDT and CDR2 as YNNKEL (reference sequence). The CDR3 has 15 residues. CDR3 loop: CASSPGRKHNQPQHF. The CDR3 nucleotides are TGTGCCAGCAGCCCTGGGCGGAAACACAATCAGCCCCAGCATTTT.

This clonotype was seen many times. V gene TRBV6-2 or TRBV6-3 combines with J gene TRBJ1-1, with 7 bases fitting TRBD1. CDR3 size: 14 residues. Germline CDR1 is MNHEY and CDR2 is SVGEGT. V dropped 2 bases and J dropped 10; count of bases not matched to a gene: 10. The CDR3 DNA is TGTGCCAGCAGTTACCTAGGGGGCGAGGAGCTAGCTTTCTTT. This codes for CASSYLGGEELAFF.

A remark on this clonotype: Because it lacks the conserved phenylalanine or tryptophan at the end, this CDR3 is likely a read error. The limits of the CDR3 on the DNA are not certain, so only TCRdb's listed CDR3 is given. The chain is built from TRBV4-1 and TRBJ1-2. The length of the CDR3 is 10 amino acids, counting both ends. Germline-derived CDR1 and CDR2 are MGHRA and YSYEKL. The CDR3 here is CASSQGPLHL.

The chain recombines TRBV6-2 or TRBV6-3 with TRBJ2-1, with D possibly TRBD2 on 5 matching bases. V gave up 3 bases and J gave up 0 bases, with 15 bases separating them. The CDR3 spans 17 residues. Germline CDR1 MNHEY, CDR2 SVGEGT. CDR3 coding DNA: TGTGCCAGCAGTTATGGAGGCATGGGAAGCTCCTACAATGAGCAGTTCTTC. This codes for CASSYGGMGSSYNEQFF.

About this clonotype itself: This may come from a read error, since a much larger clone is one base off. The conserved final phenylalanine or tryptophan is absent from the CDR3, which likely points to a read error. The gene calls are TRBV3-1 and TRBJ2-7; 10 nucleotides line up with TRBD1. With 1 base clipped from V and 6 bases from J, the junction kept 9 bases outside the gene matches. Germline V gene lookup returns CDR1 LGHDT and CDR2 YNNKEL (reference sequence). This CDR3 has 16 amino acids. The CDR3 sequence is CASSQVMDRGFGEQYL. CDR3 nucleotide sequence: TGTGCCAGCAGCCAAGTGATGGACAGGGGGTTCGGCGAGCAGTACCTC.

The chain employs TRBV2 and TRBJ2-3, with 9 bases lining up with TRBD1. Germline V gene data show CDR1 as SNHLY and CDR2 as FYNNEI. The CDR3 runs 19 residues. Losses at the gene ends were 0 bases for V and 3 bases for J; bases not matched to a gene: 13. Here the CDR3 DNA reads TGTGCCAGCAGTGAAGCGCTTCCCCCTACAGGGGGCGATACAGATACGCAGTATTTT. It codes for CASSEALPPTGGDTDTQYF.

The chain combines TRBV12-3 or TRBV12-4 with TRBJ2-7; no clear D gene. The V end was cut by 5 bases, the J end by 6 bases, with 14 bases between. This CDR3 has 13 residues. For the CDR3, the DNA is TGTGCCAGCAGTCCCTCCAGATCCCGCGAGCAGTACGTC. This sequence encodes CASSPSRSREQYV.

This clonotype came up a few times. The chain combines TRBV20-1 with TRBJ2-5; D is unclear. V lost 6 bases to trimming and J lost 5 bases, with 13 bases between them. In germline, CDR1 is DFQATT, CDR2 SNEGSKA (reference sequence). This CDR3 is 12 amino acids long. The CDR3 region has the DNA TGCAGTGCCGATCCCTCCTCGGAGACCCAGTACTTC. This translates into CSADPSSETQYF.

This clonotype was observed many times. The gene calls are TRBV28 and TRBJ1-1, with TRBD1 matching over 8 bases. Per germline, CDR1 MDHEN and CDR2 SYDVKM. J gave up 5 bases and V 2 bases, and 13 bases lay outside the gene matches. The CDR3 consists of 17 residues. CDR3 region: CASSLHFFGTGGTEAFF. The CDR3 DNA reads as TGTGCCAGCAGTTTACATTTTTTTGGGACAGGCGGAACTGAAGCTTTCTTT.

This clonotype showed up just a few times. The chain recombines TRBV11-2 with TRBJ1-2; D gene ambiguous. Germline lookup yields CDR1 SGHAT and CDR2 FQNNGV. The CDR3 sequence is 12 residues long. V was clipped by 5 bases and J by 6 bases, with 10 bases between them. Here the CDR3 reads CASSPRHHGYTF. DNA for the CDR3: TGTGCCAGCAGCCCCAGACACCATGGCTACACCTTC.

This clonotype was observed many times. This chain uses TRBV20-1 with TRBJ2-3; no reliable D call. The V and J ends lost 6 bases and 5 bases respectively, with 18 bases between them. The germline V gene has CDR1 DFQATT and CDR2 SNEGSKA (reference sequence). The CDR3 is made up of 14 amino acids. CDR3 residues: CSAPTTTRRDTQYF. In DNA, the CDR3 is TGCAGTGCCCCTACAACGACGAGGAGAGATACGCAGTATTTT.

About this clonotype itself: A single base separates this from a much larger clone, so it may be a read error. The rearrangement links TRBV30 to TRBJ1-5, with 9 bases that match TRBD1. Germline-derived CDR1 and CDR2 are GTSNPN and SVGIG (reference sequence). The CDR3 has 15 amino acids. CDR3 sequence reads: CTWRTGVSGNQPQHF. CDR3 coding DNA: TGTACCTGGAGGACAGGGGTATCGGGCAATCAGCCCCAGCATTTT.

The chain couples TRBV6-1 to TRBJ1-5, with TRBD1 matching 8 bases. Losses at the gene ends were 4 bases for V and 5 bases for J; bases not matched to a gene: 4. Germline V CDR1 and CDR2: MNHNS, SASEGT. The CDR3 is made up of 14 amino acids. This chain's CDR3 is CASSATGGHQPQHF. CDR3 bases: TGTGCCAGCAGTGCCACAGGGGGGCATCAGCCCCAGCATTTT.

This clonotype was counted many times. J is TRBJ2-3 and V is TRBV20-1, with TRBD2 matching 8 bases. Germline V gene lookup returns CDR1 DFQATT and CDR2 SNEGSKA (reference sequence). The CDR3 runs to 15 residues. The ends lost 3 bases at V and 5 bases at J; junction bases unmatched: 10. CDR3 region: CSARLGGALRDTQYF. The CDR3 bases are TGCAGTGCTAGGCTCGGGGGGGCCCTCCGAGATACGCAGTATTTT.

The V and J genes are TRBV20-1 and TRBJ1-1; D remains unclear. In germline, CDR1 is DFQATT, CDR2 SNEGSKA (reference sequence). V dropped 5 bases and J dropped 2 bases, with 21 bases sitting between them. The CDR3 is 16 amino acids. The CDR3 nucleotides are TGCAGTGCTCCCGGCGGGCGGAGCGGGTTCAACACTGAAGCTTTCTTT. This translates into CSAPGGRSGFNTEAFF.

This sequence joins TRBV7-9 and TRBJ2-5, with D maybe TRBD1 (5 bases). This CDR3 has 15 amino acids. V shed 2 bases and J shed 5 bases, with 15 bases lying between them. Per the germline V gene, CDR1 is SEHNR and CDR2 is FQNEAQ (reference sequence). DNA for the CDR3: TGTGCCAGCAGCTTAAGGCCAGGGTATGACGAGACCCAGTACTTC. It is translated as CASSLRPGYDETQYF.

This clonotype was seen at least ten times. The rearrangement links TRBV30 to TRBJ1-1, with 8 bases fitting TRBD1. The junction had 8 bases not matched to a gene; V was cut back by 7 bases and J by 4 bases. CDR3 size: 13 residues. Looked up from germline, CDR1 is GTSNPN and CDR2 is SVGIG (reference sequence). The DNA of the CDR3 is TGTGCCTCCAACAGGGGGAGTGCCACTGAAGCTTTCTTT. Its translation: CASNRGSATEAFF.

DNA for the CDR3: TGCAGCGTTGGCCCCCCTCTAGAACCCATGGACGAGCAGTACGTC. Protein product: CSVGPPLEPMDEQYV. The chain joins TRBV29-1 to TRBJ2-7; no reliable D call. CDR3 length: 15 residues. The germline CDR1 and CDR2 sequences are SQVTM and ANQGSEA. Trimming removed 4 bases from V and 5 bases from J, with 21 bases in between.